Listed here are 5 T cell receptor beta chains from one sample, sequenced in a study of shared clonotypes between healthy human individuals. Method: immunoSEQ multiplex PCR; TCRdb's copy keeps in-frame clones and lacks some. The sample holds some 1.5 million clones, 95% to 99% seen once. The source material was naive CD4+ T cells sorted from blood. Indicated subset: CD45RA+ positively selected. The receptors were sampled from a man between 25 and 39 years old in good health.

The V call is TRBV29-1, the J call TRBJ2-3; no firm D call. Trimming took 1 base from V and 4 from J, leaving 6 bases between them. This CDR3 spans 12 amino acids. Germline V CDR1 and CDR2: SQVTM, ANQGSEA. CDR3 in DNA: TGCAGCGTTGAAGTTCCACCAGATACGCAGTATTTT. Encoded protein: CSVEVPPDTQYF.

V usage is TRBV6-5 and J usage is TRBJ1-4; D gene uncertain. Germline values: CDR1 MNHEY, CDR2 SVGAGI. This CDR3 contains 15 residues. Trimming removed 3 bases at V and 5 bases at J, with 13 bases between. The chain's CDR3 is CASSYWARRNEKLFF. DNA of the CDR3: TGTGCCAGCAGTTATTGGGCAAGACGAAATGAAAAACTGTTTTTT.

This chain joins TRBV7-9 and TRBJ2-4; D is perhaps TRBD2 (5 bases). This CDR3 has 15 residues. Germline lookup yields CDR1 SEHNR and CDR2 FQNEAQ (reference sequence). V was cut by 5 bases and J by 12 bases, with 23 bases left in between. The CDR3: CASSRQEERAECQYF. CDR3 DNA sequence: TGTGCCAGCAGCCGGCAGGAGGAACGGGCGGAATGTCAGTACTTC.

The chain employs TRBV28 and TRBJ1-1; 9 nucleotides line up with TRBD1. Trimming took 3 bases from V and 4 from J; bases not matched to a gene: 9. The CDR3 runs to 16 residues. CDR1 is MDHEN and CDR2 is SYDVKM in the germline V gene. CDR3 in amino acids: CASSFSDRGTGTEAFF. CDR3 nucleotides: TGTGCCAGCAGTTTTTCAGACAGGGGGACGGGCACTGAAGCTTTCTTT. The full variable domain, with the rest looked up from reference TRBV28 and TRBJ1-1, is DVKVTQSSRYLVKRTGEKVFLECVQDMDHENMFWYRQDPGLGLRLIYFSYDVKMKEKGDIPEGYSVSREKKERFSLILESASTNQTSMYLCASSFSDRGTGTEAFFGQGTRLTVV.

V is TRBV7-2 and J is TRBJ1-3; no reliable D call. Deletions cut 10 bases from V and 2 bases from J, with 12 bases between. The CDR3 spans 13 residues. Germline V gene data show CDR1 as SGHTA and CDR2 as FQGNSA. The CDR3 DNA follows: TGTGCCACACAACATGAGACTGGAAACACCATATATTTT. This translates into CATQHETGNTIYF.